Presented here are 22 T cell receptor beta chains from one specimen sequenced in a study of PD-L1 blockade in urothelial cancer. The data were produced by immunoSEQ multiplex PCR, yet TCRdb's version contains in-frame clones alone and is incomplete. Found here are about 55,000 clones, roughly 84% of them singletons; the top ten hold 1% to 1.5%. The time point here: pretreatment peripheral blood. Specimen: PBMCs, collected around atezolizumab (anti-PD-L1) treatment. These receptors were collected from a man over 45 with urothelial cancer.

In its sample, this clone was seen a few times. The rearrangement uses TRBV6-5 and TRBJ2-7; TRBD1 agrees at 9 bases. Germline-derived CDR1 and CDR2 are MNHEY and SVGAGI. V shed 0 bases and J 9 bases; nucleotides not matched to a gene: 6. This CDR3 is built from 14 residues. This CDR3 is CASSYSGQGRVQYF. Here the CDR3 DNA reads TGTGCCAGCAGTTACTCGGGACAGGGAAGGGTGCAGTACTTC.

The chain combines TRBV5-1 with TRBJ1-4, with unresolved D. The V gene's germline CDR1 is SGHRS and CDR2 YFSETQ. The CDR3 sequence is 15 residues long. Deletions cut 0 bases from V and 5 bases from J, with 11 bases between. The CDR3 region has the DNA TGCGCCAGCAGCTTGGGTTCGGGTCGGAATGAAAAACTGTTTTTT. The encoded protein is CASSLGSGRNEKLFF.

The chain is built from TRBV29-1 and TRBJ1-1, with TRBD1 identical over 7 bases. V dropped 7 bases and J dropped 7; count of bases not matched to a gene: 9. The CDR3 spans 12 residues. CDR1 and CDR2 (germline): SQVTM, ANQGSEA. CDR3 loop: CSAGEGAVEAFF. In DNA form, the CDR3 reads TGCAGCGCCGGCGAGGGGGCGGTTGAAGCTTTCTTT.

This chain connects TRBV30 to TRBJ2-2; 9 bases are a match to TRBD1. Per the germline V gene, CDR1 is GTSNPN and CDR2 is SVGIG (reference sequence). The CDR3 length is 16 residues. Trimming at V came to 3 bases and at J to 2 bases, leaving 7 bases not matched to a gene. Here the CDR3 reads CAWSYPDRGNTGELFF. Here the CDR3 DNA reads TGTGCCTGGAGCTATCCGGACAGGGGCAACACCGGGGAGCTGTTTTTT. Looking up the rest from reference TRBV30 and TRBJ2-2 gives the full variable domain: SQTIHQWPATLVQPVGSPLSLECTVEGTSNPNLYWYRQAAGRGLQLLFYSVGIGQISSEVPQNLSASRPQDRQFILSSKKLLLSDSGFYLCAWSYPDRGNTGELFFGEGSRLTVL.

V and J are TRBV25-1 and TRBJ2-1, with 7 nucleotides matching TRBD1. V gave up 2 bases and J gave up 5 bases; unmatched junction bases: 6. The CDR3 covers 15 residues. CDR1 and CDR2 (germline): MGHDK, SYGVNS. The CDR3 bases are TGTGCCAGCAGTGAAGTTAGGACAGGTAACAATGAGCAGTTCTTC. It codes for CASSEVRTGNNEQFF.

The CDR3 spells CASSLAPSGGGETQYF. CDR3 sequence (DNA): TGCGCCAGCAGCTTGGCGCCTAGCGGGGGGGGAGAGACCCAGTACTTC. The genes are TRBV5-1 and TRBJ2-5; 12 positions agree with TRBD2. CDR1 and CDR2 from the germline V gene are SGHRS and YFSETQ. The CDR3 extends over 16 amino acids. With 0 bases clipped from V and 4 bases from J, the junction kept 4 bases outside the gene matches.

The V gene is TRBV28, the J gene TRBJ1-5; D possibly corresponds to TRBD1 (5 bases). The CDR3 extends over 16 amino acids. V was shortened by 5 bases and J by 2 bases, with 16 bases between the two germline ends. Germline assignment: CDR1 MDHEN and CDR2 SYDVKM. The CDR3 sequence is CASSPRQGNGNQPQHF. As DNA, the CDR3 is TGTGCCAGCAGTCCCCGGCAGGGTAACGGCAATCAGCCCCAGCATTTT.

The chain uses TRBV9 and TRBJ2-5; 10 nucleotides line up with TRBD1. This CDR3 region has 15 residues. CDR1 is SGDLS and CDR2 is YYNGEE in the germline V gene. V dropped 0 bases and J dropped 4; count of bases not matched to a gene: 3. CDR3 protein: CASSVARDRGETQYF. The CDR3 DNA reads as TGTGCCAGCAGCGTAGCTAGGGACAGGGGAGAGACCCAGTACTTC.

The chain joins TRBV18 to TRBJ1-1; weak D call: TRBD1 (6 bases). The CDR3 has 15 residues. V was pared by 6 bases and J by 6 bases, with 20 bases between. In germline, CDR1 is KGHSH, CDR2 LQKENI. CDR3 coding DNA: TGTGCCAGCTCCCAGATTACAGGGATGCACGCTGAAGCTTTCTTT. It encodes CASSQITGMHAEAFF.

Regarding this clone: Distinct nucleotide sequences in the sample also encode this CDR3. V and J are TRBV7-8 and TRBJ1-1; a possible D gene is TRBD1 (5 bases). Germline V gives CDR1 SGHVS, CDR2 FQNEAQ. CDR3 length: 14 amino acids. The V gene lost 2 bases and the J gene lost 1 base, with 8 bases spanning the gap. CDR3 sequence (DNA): TGTGCCAGCAGCTTAAGGCAGGGGAACACTGAAGCTTTCTTT. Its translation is CASSLRQGNTEAFF.

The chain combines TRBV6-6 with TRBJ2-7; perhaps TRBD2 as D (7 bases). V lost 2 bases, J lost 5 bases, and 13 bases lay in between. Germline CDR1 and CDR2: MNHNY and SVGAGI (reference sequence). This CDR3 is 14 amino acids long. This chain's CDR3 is CASSYPGGLDEQYF. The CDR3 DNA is TGTGCCAGCAGTTACCCCGGGGGGCTCGACGAGCAGTACTTC.

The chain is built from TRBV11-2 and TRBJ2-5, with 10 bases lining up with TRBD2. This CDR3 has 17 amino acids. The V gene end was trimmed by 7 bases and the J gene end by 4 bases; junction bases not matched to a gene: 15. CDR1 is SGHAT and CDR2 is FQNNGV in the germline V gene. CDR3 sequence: CASNHPQGVAGGETQYF. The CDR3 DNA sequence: TGTGCCAGCAACCACCCCCAAGGGGTAGCGGGAGGAGAGACCCAGTACTTC.

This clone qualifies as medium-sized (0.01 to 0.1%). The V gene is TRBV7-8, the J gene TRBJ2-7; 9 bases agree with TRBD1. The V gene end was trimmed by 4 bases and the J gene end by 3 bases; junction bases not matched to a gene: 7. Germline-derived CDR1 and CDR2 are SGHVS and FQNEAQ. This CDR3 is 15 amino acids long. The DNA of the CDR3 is TGTGCCAGCAGCTGGACCGGGACAGGGAACTACGAGCAGTACTTC. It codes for CASSWTGTGNYEQYF.

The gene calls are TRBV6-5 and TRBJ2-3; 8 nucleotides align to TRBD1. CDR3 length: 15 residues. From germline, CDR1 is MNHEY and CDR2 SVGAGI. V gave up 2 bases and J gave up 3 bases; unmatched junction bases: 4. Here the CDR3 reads CASSYRDRSTDTQYF. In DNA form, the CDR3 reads TGTGCCAGCAGTTACAGGGACAGGTCTACAGATACGCAGTATTTT.

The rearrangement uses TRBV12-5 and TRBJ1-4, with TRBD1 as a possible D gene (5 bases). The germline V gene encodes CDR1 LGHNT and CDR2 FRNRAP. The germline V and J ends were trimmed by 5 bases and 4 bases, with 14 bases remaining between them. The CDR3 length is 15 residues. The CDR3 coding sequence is TGTGCTAGTGGTCGCGGATTGCAGGGTAATGAAAAACTGTTTTTT. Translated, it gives CASGRGLQGNEKLFF.

CDR3: CASSIGGGYTEAFF. The CDR3 DNA follows: TGTGCCAGTAGTATCGGGGGGGGTTACACTGAAGCTTTCTTT. The chain recombines TRBV19 with TRBJ1-1, with a possible D match to TRBD1 (5 bases). V lost 3 bases, J lost 3 bases, and 11 bases lay in between. CDR3 length: 14 amino acids. CDR1 LNHDA and CDR2 SQIVND come from the germline V gene (reference sequence).

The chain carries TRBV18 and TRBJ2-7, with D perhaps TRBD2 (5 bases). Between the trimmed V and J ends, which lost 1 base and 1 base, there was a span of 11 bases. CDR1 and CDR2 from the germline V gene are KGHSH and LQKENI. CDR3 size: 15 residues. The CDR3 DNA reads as TGTGCCAGCTCACCACAGGGAGTCGAGTCCTACGAGCAGTACTTC. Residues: CASSPQGVESYEQYF.

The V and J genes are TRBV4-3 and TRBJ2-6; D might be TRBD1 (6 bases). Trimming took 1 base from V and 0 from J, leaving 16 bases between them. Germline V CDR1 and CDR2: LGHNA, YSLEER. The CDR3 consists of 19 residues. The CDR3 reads CASSQALKTGLSGANVLTF. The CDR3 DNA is TGCGCCAGCAGCCAAGCTCTCAAAACAGGGCTCTCTGGGGCCAACGTCCTGACTTTC.

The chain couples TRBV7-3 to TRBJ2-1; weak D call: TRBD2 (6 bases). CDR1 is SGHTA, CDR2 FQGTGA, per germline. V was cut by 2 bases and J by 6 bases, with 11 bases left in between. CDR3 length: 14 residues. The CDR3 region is CASSLGWRGNEQFF. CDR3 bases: TGTGCCAGCAGCTTAGGTTGGCGGGGCAATGAGCAGTTCTTC.

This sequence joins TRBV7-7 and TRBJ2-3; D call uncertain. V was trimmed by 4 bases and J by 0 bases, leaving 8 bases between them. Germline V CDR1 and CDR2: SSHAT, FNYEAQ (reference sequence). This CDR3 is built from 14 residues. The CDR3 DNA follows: TGTGCCAGCAGCTCCTCGACTAGCACAGATACGCAGTATTTT. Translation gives CASSSSTSTDTQYF.

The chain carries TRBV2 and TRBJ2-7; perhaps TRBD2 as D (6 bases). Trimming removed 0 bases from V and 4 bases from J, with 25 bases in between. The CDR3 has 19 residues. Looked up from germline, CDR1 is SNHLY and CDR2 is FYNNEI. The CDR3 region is CASSEALLQWGERVYEQYF. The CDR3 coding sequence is TGTGCCAGCAGTGAAGCGCTTTTACAGTGGGGGGAGAGGGTGTACGAGCAGTACTTC.

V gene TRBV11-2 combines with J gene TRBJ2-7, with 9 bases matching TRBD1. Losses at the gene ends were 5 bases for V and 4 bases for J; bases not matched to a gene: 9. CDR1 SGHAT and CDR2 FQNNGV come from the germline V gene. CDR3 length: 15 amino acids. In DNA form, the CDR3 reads TGTGCCAGCAGCCCTAGGACAGGGGCGAATTACGAGCAGTACTTC. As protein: CASSPRTGANYEQYF.